The 28 T cell receptor beta chains in this list originate from one sample, sequenced in a study of T cell responses to AZD1222 COVID-19 vaccine. Data came from immunoSEQ multiplex PCR; TCRdb stores just in-frame clones and leaves some out. The sample contains 150,000 or so clones, approximately 90% of which appear only once. This specimen consisted of peripheral blood, obtained on day 0 of AZD1222 vaccination. The source of these receptors is an adult in good health.

The chain carries TRBV5-1 and TRBJ2-3; TRBD1 is a possible D gene (5 bases). Trimming removed 6 bases at V and 2 bases at J, with 13 bases between. The germline V gene encodes CDR1 SGHRS and CDR2 YFSETQ. This CDR3 region has 14 residues. The CDR3 nucleotides are TGCGCCAGCATGGATGCAGGGAACACAGATACGCAGTATTTT. Translated: CASMDAGNTDTQYF.

The chain employs TRBV6-2 or TRBV6-3 and TRBJ1-1; D gene unclear. In germline, CDR1 is MNHEY, CDR2 SVGEGT. Trimming shortened V by 1 base and J by 8 bases, and 5 bases separated the two germline ends. The CDR3 spans 11 residues. The CDR3, as DNA: TGTGCCAGCAGTTACTGGCTCGAAGCTTTCTTT. Its protein product is CASSYWLEAFF.

There are a few counts of this clone. The chain links TRBV10-1 to TRBJ2-5; 12 bases map to TRBD2. J gave up 2 bases and V 3 bases, and 4 bases lay outside the gene matches. This CDR3 spans 16 amino acids. Germline V CDR1 and CDR2: WNHNN, SYGVQD (reference sequence). For the CDR3, the DNA is TGCGCCAGCAGTGACCCGGGACTAGCGGGTCAAGAGACCCAGTACTTC. Translated, it gives CASSDPGLAGQETQYF.

V and J are TRBV29-1 and TRBJ2-1; D remains unclear. The CDR3 totals 13 residues. The germline V and J ends were trimmed by 4 bases and 6 bases, with 13 bases remaining between them. Germline CDR1 reads SQVTM; CDR2 reads ANQGSEA. The CDR3 reads CSVVGRLANEQFF. The CDR3 DNA reads as TGCAGCGTTGTTGGGCGGTTGGCCAATGAGCAGTTCTTC.

The chain recombines TRBV4-1 with TRBJ1-1; D is undetermined. V lost 4 bases and J 8 bases, leaving 14 bases between the germline ends. The CDR3 extends over 13 amino acids. Germline values: CDR1 MGHRA, CDR2 YSYEKL. CDR3 DNA sequence: TGCGCCAGCAGCCCCCAGACACAAAGAGAAGCTTTCTTT. Translated, it gives CASSPQTQREAFF.

The CDR3: CASSKGVGPDRGIGGSNQPQHF. In nucleotides, the CDR3 is TGCGCCAGTAGTAAGGGGGTTGGTCCCGACAGGGGCATCGGCGGTAGCAATCAGCCCCAGCATTTT. The chain carries TRBV10-1 and TRBJ1-5, with TRBD1 matching over 8 bases. Trimming took 9 bases from V and 0 from J; bases not matched to a gene: 28. Germline CDR1 is WNHNN and CDR2 is SYGVQD (reference sequence). The CDR3 is 22 residues long.

CDR3 in amino acids: CASSDLTELNTEAFF. In DNA, the CDR3 is TGCGCCAGCAGTGACCTGACAGAGCTGAACACTGAAGCTTTCTTT. The chain uses TRBV10-2 and TRBJ1-1; TRBD1 might be the D (5 bases). The length of the CDR3 is 15 residues. V lost 3 bases to trimming and J lost 0 bases, with 11 bases between them. The germline CDR1 and CDR2 sequences are WSHSY and SAAADI.

This chain links TRBV19 with TRBJ1-1; D unclear. Trimming cost V 7 bases and J 1 base, with 10 bases left between them. Germline-derived CDR1 and CDR2 are LNHDA and SQIVND (reference sequence). The CDR3 is made up of 13 amino acids. The CDR3 reads CASTKRANTEAFF. The CDR3 DNA sequence: TGTGCCAGTACCAAAAGGGCGAACACTGAAGCTTTCTTT.

J is TRBJ1-6 and V is TRBV28; 9 bases fit TRBD1. CDR3 size: 15 residues. Germline values: CDR1 MDHEN, CDR2 SYDVKM. J was trimmed by 4 bases and V by 6 bases; bases with no gene match: 4. CDR3 coding DNA: TGTGCCAGCAGGCTTGACAGGGGGTATAATTCACCCCTCCACTTT. Translated, it gives CASRLDRGYNSPLHF.

The V and J genes are TRBV27 and TRBJ2-3; no firm D call. Germline V gene lookup returns CDR1 MNHEY and CDR2 SMNVEV (reference sequence). The ends were cut back, 6 bases at V and 1 base at J, with 17 bases in the middle. The CDR3 is 16 residues long. The CDR3 DNA sequence: TGTGCCAGCAGGCAAAATGGAGCAGGCGGCACAGATACGCAGTATTTT. Its translation is CASRQNGAGGTDTQYF.

The CDR3 sequence: CASSLDSGRMREQFF. CDR3 in DNA: TGTGCCAGCAGCTTAGACAGCGGGAGAATGCGGGAGCAGTTCTTC. The rearrangement links TRBV7-8 to TRBJ2-1, with 8 bases matching TRBD2. The V gene's germline CDR1 is SGHVS and CDR2 FQNEAQ. This CDR3 is built from 15 residues. J lost 10 bases, V lost 1 base, and 9 bases had no gene match.

The V and J genes are TRBV5-4 and TRBJ1-2; possibly TRBD1 for D (6 bases). CDR1 is SGHNT and CDR2 is YYREEE in the germline V gene (reference sequence). The CDR3 totals 16 residues. The V end was cut by 5 bases, the J end by 4 bases, with 21 bases between. CDR3 region: CASSEGRDRTPYGYTF. CDR3 DNA: TGTGCCAGCAGTGAAGGAAGAGACAGGACCCCCTATGGCTACACCTTC.

The chain employs TRBV19 and TRBJ2-1; D remains ambiguous. CDR1 is LNHDA, CDR2 SQIVND, per germline (reference sequence). CDR3 length equals 14 residues. Deletions cut 3 bases from V and 9 bases from J, with 15 bases between. CDR3 protein: CASSIWQVGSEQFF. Written as DNA, the CDR3 is TGTGCCAGTAGTATTTGGCAGGTAGGGTCTGAGCAGTTCTTC.

This CDR3 is CASSTTGAHEQYF. DNA of the CDR3: TGTGCCAGCAGCACCACAGGGGCGCACGAGCAGTACTTC. The chain links TRBV2 to TRBJ2-7; 7 bases are a match to TRBD1. The V and J ends lost 6 bases and 5 bases, in that order; junction bases with no gene match: 7. The CDR3 runs to 13 residues. Per germline, CDR1 SNHLY and CDR2 FYNNEI.

The chain combines TRBV5-8 with TRBJ2-7; D call uncertain. Germline CDR1 reads SGHTS; CDR2 reads YDEGEE. CDR3 length: 11 amino acids. V was cut by 0 bases and J by 4 bases, with 2 bases left in between. The CDR3: CASSLVYEQYF. The CDR3 coding sequence is TGTGCCAGCAGCTTGGTTTACGAGCAGTACTTC.

The chain uses TRBV6-5 and TRBJ2-7; a weak D match, TRBD2 (7 bases). Per the germline V gene, CDR1 is MNHEY and CDR2 is SVGAGI. This CDR3 has 12 residues. The V gene lost 11 bases and the J gene lost 3 bases, with 14 bases spanning the gap. CDR3 loop: CALRGGYYEQYF. The DNA for the CDR3 is TGTGCCCTTAGGGGGGGTTACTACGAGCAGTACTTC.

The CDR3 bases are TGTGCCAGCAGCAAAGTTTCCGGCCTACGCGGCCCGAAATATAATTCACCCCTCCACTTT. Its translation is CASSKVSGLRGPKYNSPLHF. The chain uses TRBV21-1 and TRBJ1-6. TRBV21-1 is annotated as a pseudogene. The CDR3 is 20 residues long.

The chain joins TRBV7-9 to TRBJ2-2; the D is unclear. V lost 8 bases, J lost 2 bases, and 6 bases lay in between. CDR1 SEHNR and CDR2 FQNEAQ come from the germline V gene (reference sequence). This CDR3 region has 12 residues. The CDR3 protein is CASRLNTGELFF. The DNA of the CDR3 is TGTGCCAGCCGACTCAACACCGGGGAGCTGTTTTTT.

The chain recombines TRBV7-9 with TRBJ1-3; D remains unclear. This CDR3 has 13 residues. With 0 bases removed from V and 4 bases from J, the gap between germline ends came to 4 bases. The germline V gene encodes CDR1 SEHNR and CDR2 FQNEAQ (reference sequence). The chain's CDR3 is CASSLAGGNTIYF. The CDR3 nucleotides read TGTGCCAGCAGCTTAGCGGGGGGAAACACCATATATTTT.

The chain couples TRBV9 to TRBJ1-1; 7 bases agree with TRBD1. The CDR3 loop spans 15 amino acids. The germline V gene has CDR1 SGDLS and CDR2 YYNGEE. With V trimmed by 2 bases and J by 0 bases, 4 bases remained unmatched. The CDR3 loop reads CASSVSGGMNTEAFF. The CDR3 bases are TGTGCCAGCAGCGTCTCAGGGGGGATGAACACTGAAGCTTTCTTT.

A single count supports this clone. The chain links TRBV27 to TRBJ2-2; D remains unclear. There are 14 residues in the CDR3. The V gene's germline CDR1 is MNHEY and CDR2 SMNVEV (reference sequence). Trimming stripped 3 bases from V and 6 bases from J, with 11 bases between. In DNA, the CDR3 is TGTGCCAGCAGTTTTGATATCGGTCCCGGGGAGCTGTTTTTT. This encodes CASSFDIGPGELFF.

The chain carries TRBV3-1 (or the pseudogene TRBV3-2) and TRBJ1-5, with 8 bases aligning to TRBD1. Losses at the gene ends were 0 bases for V and 6 bases for J; bases not matched to a gene: 4. Germline CDR1 is LGHDT and CDR2 is YNNKEL (reference sequence). This CDR3 comprises 15 residues. The CDR3 here is CASSQDIDRGQPQHF. Written as DNA, the CDR3 is TGTGCCAGCAGCCAAGATATTGACAGGGGTCAGCCCCAGCATTTT.

The chain combines TRBV5-1 with TRBJ1-1; 7 nucleotides agree with TRBD1. Germline CDR1 and CDR2: SGHRS and YFSETQ. The CDR3 covers 14 residues. V dropped 0 bases and J dropped 6; count of bases not matched to a gene: 5. The CDR3 protein is CASSLGQGGAEAFF. CDR3 nucleotides: TGCGCCAGCAGCTTGGGCCAGGGGGGCGCTGAAGCTTTCTTT.

V gene TRBV5-4 combines with J gene TRBJ1-6, with a tentative D call TRBD1 (5 bases). The CDR3 spans 19 residues. The germline CDR1 and CDR2 sequences are SGHNT and YYREEE (reference sequence). V shed 0 bases and J shed 0 bases, with 16 bases lying between them. CDR3 nucleotides: TGTGCCAGCAGCTTGGCCCTGGGGCCCCAGAGCTCCTATAATTCACCCCTCCACTTT. Its protein product is CASSLALGPQSSYNSPLHF.

V is TRBV28 and J is TRBJ2-3, with D hard to call. This CDR3 is 15 amino acids long. Per germline, CDR1 MDHEN and CDR2 SYDVKM. Trimming left V 7 bases short and J 0 bases short, with 14 bases between. Written as DNA, the CDR3 is TGTGCCAGCAAATTGGGTGGCCCCAGCACAGATACGCAGTATTTT. Translating gives CASKLGGPSTDTQYF.

The chain combines TRBV7-2 with TRBJ2-2; tentative D call: TRBD2 (6 bases). This CDR3 is built from 16 residues. The germline V gene encodes CDR1 SGHTA and CDR2 FQGNSA. V lost 5 bases and J lost 0, with 13 bases in between. The CDR3: CASSPNPGANTGELFF. CDR3 bases: TGTGCCAGCAGCCCCAATCCGGGGGCGAACACCGGGGAGCTGTTTTTT.

Written as DNA, the CDR3 is TGTGCCTGGAGTCACCAGGGACAGGGCAGCTACGAGCAGTACTTC. Amino acid sequence: CAWSHQGQGSYEQYF. This rearrangement joins TRBV30 to TRBJ2-7; TRBD1 matches at 9 bases. Germline trimming cut 2 bases from V and 3 bases from J; bases unmatched to any gene: 8. The CDR3 runs 15 residues. The germline gives CDR1 GTSNPN, CDR2 SVGIG (reference sequence).

CDR3 loop: CASSLIDADTQYF. The CDR3 DNA is TGTGCCAGCAGCTTAATCGACGCGGATACGCAGTATTTT. The chain links TRBV7-9 to TRBJ2-3; D is uncertain. The germline gives CDR1 SEHNR, CDR2 FQNEAQ (reference sequence). CDR3 length: 13 amino acids. The V end was cut by 2 bases, the J end by 6 bases, with 9 bases between.